Listed here is a single T cell receptor (beta chain). Its antigen is unidentified. Despite likely unrecorded immune exposures, the donors were nominally healthy at the time of sampling. These data originate in a study of cytomegalovirus exposure and HLA in healthy donors. Overall study findings and caveats: Being productive about 90% or about 30% of the time was typical of most TCR beta V segments in an earlier analysis.

CDR1 is KGHSH, CDR2 LQKENI, per germline. The CDR3 extends over 12 amino acids. The junction had 2 bases not matched to a gene; V was cut back by 6 bases and J by 4 bases. Use of 60 Vbeta and 13 Jbeta primers characterized the PCR. Data came from immunoSEQ multiplex PCR; TCRdb stores just in-frame clones and leaves some out. Among some 150,000 clones listed, 80% were seen once. Sequencing used PBMCs. The receptor comes from a woman in her thirties or forties in good health and CMV-seropositive. The rearrangement links TRBV18 to TRBJ2-5; 7 bases are shared with TRBD1. The DNA of the CDR3 is TGTGCCAGCTCGAGGGACAGAGAGACCCAGTACTTC. This codes for CASSRDRETQYF.